What follows describes a single T cell receptor beta chain. V shed 0 bases, J shed 10 bases, and the junction held 8 bases outside the gene matches. This CDR3 region has 15 residues. The germline V gene has CDR1 SGDLS and CDR2 YYNGEE. This sample was taken from a study of blood T cells in healthy people across ages. A J-beta primer mix and a sample-barcoded 5' primer were used in a second PCR of about 7 to 12 cycles. From the 5' RACE reads, TCRdb called clonotypes with MiXCR, one entry per CDR3 protein. The data contain about 1 million distinct CDR3 sequences, 40% to 45% of them seen just once; the ten biggest clones take up 15% to 20%.

The chain links TRBV9 to TRBJ2-1, with 9 bases identical to TRBD2. Sequenced material: blood. The source of this sequence is a woman in her sixties in good health. This chain's CDR3 is CASSVAAGGEREQFF. The DNA of the CDR3 is TGTGCCAGCAGCGTAGCAGCGGGAGGCGAGAGGGAGCAGTTCTTC. The whole variable domain, remainder taken from reference TRBV9 and TRBJ2-1, is DSGVTQTPKHLITATGQRVTLRCSPRSGDLSVYWYQQSLDQGLQFLIQYYNGEERAKGNILERFSAQQFPDLHSELNLSSLELGDSALYFCASSVAAGGEREQFFGPGTRLTVL.